Presented here are 11 T cell receptor beta chains from one specimen sequenced in a study of blood T cell repertoires in COVID-19. Sequenced by immunoSEQ multiplex PCR; TCRdb stores in-frame clones only, minus some. The table shows around 170,000 clones, with 80% occurring only once. Sequenced input: peripheral blood. The origin of the receptors is a man aged 65 to 79 with active or convalescent COVID-19.

The rearrangement uses TRBV6-2 or TRBV6-3 and TRBJ1-2; D is ambiguous. The ends were cut back, 3 bases at V and 8 bases at J, with 10 bases in the middle. Germline-derived CDR1 and CDR2 are MNHEY and SVGEGT. This CDR3 has 12 residues. The CDR3 spells CASSYGGRGYTF. The CDR3 bases are TGTGCCAGCAGTTATGGAGGACGGGGCTACACCTTC.

There are a few counts of this clone. CDR3 DNA: TGTGCCAGCAGCCCCGCGGGACAGGGGACGGAGACCCAGTACTTC. This gives the protein CASSPAGQGTETQYF. V is TRBV5-4 and J is TRBJ2-5; 10 nucleotides line up with TRBD1. Germline trimming cut 4 bases from V and 5 bases from J; bases unmatched to any gene: 8. CDR1 and CDR2 (germline): SGHNT, YYREEE (reference sequence). The CDR3 contains 15 residues.

The V and J genes are TRBV7-2 and TRBJ1-1, with D perhaps TRBD1 (5 bases). Germline loops: CDR1 SGHTA, CDR2 FQGNSA. The V end was cut by 2 bases, the J end by 3 bases, with 10 bases between. This CDR3 comprises 14 residues. This chain's CDR3 is CASSLSAGHTEAFF. CDR3 nucleotides: TGTGCCAGCAGCTTATCTGCGGGGCACACTGAAGCTTTCTTT.

This clone appeared a single time. This rearrangement joins TRBV7-8 to TRBJ1-5; D not certain. Germline V lookup: CDR1 SGHVS, CDR2 FQNEAQ. V was cut by 6 bases and J by 8 bases, with 20 bases left in between. The CDR3 spans 15 residues. In DNA, the CDR3 is TGTGCCAGCAGTTCTACTACGTCCCCGACCGAGCCCCAGCATTTT. Its translation is CASSSTTSPTEPQHF.

This chain uses TRBV14 with TRBJ1-1; no clear D gene. Per the germline V gene, CDR1 is SGHDN and CDR2 is FVKESK. Trimming left V 0 bases short and J 6 bases short, with 11 bases between. The CDR3 is made up of 14 amino acids. This CDR3 reads CASSQDLSSAEAFF. For the CDR3, the DNA is TGTGCCAGCAGCCAAGATTTAAGTAGCGCTGAAGCTTTCTTT. The full variable domain, rest sourced from reference TRBV14 and TRBJ1-1, is EAGVTQFPSHSVIEKGQTVTLRCDPISGHDNLYWYRRVMGKEIKFLLHFVKESKQDESGMPNNRFLAERTGGTYSTLKVQPAELEDSGVYFCASSQDLSSAEAFFGQGTRLTVV.

The chain joins TRBV9 to TRBJ2-3; D not certain. The V gene lost 4 bases and the J gene lost 1 base, with 13 bases spanning the gap. The CDR3 has 15 residues. Germline CDR1 is SGDLS and CDR2 is YYNGEE. The CDR3 region is CASSTPTLGTDTQYF. Here the CDR3 DNA reads TGTGCCAGCAGCACCCCGACTCTTGGCACAGATACGCAGTATTTT.

V is TRBV27 and J is TRBJ1-6; 7 nucleotides line up with TRBD1. The CDR3 runs 16 residues. Trimming took 5 bases from V and 6 from J; bases not matched to a gene: 10. The germline CDR1 and CDR2 sequences are MNHEY and SMNVEV (reference sequence). CDR3 sequence (DNA): TGTGCCAGCAGTCCCATGGGACAGCCTCTTAATTCACCCCTCCACTTT. Translating it yields CASSPMGQPLNSPLHF.

The CDR3 here is CASSSGGQQSSPLHF. CDR3 in DNA: TGTGCCAGCAGCAGTGGGGGCCAGCAGAGTTCACCCCTCCACTTT. The V and J genes are TRBV9 and TRBJ1-6; D might be TRBD1 (6 bases). V lost 4 bases to trimming and J lost 9 bases, with 17 bases between them. This CDR3 contains 15 residues. Germline CDR1 is SGDLS and CDR2 is YYNGEE. Full variable domain (rest looked up from reference TRBV9 and TRBJ1-6): DSGVTQTPKHLITATGQRVTLRCSPRSGDLSVYWYQQSLDQGLQFLIQYYNGEERAKGNILERFSAQQFPDLHSELNLSSLELGDSALYFCASSSGGQQSSPLHFGNGTRLTVT.

The chain uses TRBV5-1 and TRBJ2-7; 7 nucleotides line up with TRBD1. CDR1 is SGHRS and CDR2 is YFSETQ in the germline V gene. CDR3 length equals 15 residues. V was pared by 0 bases and J by 6 bases, with 9 bases of the junction left unmatched. CDR3 coding DNA: TGCGCCAGCAGCTTGGATGACAGGGTGAGAGCCGAGCAGTACTTC. This gives the protein CASSLDDRVRAEQYF.

This sequence joins TRBV28 and TRBJ2-1; 9 bases line up with TRBD1. Germline CDR1 reads MDHEN; CDR2 reads SYDVKM. The CDR3 runs to 15 residues. The V segment lost 4 bases and the J segment 14 bases; nucleotides outside the gene matches: 15. The CDR3 is CASSYLQGTGSLKFF. In DNA, the CDR3 is TGTGCCAGCAGTTACCTACAAGGGACAGGGTCCTTGAAGTTCTTC.

V gene TRBV9 combines with J gene TRBJ2-2; D ambiguous. V lost 0 bases, J lost 1 base, and 4 bases lay in between. The CDR3 is 14 amino acids. CDR1 is SGDLS and CDR2 is YYNGEE in the germline V gene. CDR3 nucleotides: TGTGCCAGCAGCGTAGGAGTGAACACCGGGGAGCTGTTTTTT. Protein: CASSVGVNTGELFF.